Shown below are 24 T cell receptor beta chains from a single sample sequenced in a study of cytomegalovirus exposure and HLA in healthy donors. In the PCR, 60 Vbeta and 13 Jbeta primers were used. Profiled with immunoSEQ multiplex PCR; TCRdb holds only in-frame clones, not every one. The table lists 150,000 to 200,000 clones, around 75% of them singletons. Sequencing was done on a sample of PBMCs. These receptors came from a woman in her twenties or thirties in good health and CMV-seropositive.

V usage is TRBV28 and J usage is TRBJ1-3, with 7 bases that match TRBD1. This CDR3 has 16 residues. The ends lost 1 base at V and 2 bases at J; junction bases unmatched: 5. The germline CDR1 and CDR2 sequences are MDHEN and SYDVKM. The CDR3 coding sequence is TGTGCCAGCAGTTTATCGGCAGGGGGAACTGGAAACACCATATATTTT. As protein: CASSLSAGGTGNTIYF.

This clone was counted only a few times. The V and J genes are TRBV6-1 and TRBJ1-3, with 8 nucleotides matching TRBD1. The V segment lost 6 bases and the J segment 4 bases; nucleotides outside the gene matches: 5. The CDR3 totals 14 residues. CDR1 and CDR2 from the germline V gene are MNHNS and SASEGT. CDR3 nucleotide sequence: TGTGCCAGCAGCCTCGACAGGGGAGGAAACACCATATATTTT. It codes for CASSLDRGGNTIYF.

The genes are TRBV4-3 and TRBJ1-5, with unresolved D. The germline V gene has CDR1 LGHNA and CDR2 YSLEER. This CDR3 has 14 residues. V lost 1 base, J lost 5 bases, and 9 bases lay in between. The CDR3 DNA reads TGCGCCAGCAGCCAAGTAGGCGGGTATCAGCCCCAGCATTTT. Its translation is CASSQVGGYQPQHF.

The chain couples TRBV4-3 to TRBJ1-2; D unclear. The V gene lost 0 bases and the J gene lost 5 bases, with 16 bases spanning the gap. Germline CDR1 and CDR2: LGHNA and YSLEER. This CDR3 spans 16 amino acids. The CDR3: CASSQDPEAVLYGYTF. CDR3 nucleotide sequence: TGCGCCAGCAGCCAAGATCCGGAGGCAGTCCTATATGGCTACACCTTC.

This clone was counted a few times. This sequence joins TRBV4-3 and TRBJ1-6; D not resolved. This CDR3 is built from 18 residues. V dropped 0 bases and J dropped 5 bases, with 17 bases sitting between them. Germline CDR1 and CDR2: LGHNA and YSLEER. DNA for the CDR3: TGCGCCAGCAGCCAAGATCCGGTCCAGGCCAAGAATAATTCACCCCTCCACTTT. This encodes CASSQDPVQAKNNSPLHF.

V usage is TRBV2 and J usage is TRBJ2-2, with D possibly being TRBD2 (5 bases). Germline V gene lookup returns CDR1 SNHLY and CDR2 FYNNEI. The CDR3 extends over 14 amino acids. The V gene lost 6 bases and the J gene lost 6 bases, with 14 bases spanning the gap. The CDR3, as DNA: TGTGCCAGCAGGACACTGGACTTAGCCGGGGAGCTGTTTTTT. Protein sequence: CASRTLDLAGELFF.

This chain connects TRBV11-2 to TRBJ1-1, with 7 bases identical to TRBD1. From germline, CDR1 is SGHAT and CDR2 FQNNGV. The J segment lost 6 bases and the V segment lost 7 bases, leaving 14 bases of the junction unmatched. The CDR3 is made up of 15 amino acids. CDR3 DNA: TGTGCCAGCACCCCTGACAGGGTAGAAATCGCTGAAGCTTTCTTT. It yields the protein CASTPDRVEIAEAFF.

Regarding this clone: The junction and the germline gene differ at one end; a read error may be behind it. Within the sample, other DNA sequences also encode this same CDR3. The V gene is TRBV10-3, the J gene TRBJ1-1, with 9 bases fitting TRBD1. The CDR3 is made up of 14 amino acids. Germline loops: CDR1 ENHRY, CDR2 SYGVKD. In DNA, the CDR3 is TGTGCCATCGCCCAGATCACAGGGGGCACTGAGGCTTTCTTT. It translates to CAIAQITGGTEAFF.

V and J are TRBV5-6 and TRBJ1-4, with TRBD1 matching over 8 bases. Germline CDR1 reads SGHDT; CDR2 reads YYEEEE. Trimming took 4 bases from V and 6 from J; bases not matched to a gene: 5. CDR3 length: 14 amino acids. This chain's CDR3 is CASSPRGRDEKLFF. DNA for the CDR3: TGTGCCAGCAGCCCCAGGGGGCGCGATGAAAAACTGTTTTTT. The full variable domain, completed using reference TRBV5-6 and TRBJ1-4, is DAGVTQSPTHLIKTRGQQVTLRCSPKSGHDTVSWYQQALGQGPQFIFQYYEEEERQRGNFPDRFSGHQFPNYSSELNVNALLLGDSALYLCASSPRGRDEKLFFGSGTQLSVL.

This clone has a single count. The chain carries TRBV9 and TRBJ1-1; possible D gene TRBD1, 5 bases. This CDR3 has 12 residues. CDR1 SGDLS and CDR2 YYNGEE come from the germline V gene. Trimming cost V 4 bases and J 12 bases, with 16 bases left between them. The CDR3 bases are TGTGCCAGCAGCCCCGACAAGGGGCCTTCTTTCTTT. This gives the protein CASSPDKGPSFF.

The CDR3 is CSVLENTQYF. In DNA form, the CDR3 reads TGCAGCGTACTGGAGAATACCCAGTACTTC. The chain carries TRBV29-1 and TRBJ2-5, with no clear D. Trimming removed 6 bases from V and 8 bases from J, with 10 bases in between. The CDR3 runs to 10 residues. Per germline, CDR1 SQVTM and CDR2 ANQGSEA. The whole variable domain, filled in from reference TRBV29-1 and TRBJ2-5, reads SAVISQKPSRDICQRGTSLTIQCQVDSQVTMMFWYRQQPGQSLTLIATANQGSEATYESGFVIDKFPISRPNLTFSTLTVSNMSPEDSSIYLCSVLENTQYFGPGTRLLVL.

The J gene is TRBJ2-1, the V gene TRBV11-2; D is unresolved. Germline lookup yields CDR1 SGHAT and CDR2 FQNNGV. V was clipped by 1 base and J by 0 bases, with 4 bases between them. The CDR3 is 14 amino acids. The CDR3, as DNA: TGTGCCAGCAGCTTAGTTAGCTCCTACAATGAGCAGTTCTTC. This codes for CASSLVSSYNEQFF.

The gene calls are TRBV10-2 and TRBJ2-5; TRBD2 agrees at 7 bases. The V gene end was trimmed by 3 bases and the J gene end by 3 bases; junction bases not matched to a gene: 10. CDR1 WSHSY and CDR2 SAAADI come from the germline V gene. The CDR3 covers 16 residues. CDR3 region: CASSDASGWAEETQYF. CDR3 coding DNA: TGCGCCAGCAGTGACGCTAGCGGTTGGGCGGAAGAGACCCAGTACTTC.

In nucleotides, the CDR3 is TGTGCCAGCAGCCCGGGACAGGGGATGCATGAAAAACTGTTTTTT. Translated, it gives CASSPGQGMHEKLFF. The chain links TRBV7-9 to TRBJ1-4; 10 bases map to TRBD1. CDR1 SEHNR and CDR2 FQNEAQ come from the germline V gene (reference sequence). With 5 bases clipped from V and 6 bases from J, the junction kept 6 bases outside the gene matches. The CDR3 is 15 residues long.

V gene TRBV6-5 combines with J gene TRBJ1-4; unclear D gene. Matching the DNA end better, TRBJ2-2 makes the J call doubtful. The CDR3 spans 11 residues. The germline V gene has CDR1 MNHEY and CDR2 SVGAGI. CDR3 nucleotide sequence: TGTGCCAGCAGGAAGGACCGGGAGCTGTTTTTT. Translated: CASRKDRELFF.

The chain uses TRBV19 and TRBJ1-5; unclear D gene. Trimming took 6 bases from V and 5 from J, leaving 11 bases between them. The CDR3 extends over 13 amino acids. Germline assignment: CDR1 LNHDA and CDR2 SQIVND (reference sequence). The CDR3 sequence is CASSPSPHQPQHF. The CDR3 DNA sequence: TGTGCCAGTAGCCCATCCCCCCATCAGCCCCAGCATTTT.

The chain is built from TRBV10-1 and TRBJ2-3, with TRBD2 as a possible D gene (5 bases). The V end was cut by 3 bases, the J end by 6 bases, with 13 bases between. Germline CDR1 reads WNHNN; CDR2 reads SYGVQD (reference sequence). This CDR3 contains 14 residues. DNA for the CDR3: TGCGCCAGCAGTGATAGGTGGGAGTGGGATACGCAGTATTTT. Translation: CASSDRWEWDTQYF.

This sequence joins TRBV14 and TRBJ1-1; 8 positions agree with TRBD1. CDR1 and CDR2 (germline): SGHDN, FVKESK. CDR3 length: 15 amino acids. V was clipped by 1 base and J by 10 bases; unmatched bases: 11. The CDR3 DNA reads TGTGCCAGCAGCCAAGTAGGGGCCGACAGGGGAAGAGCTTTCTTT. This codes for CASSQVGADRGRAFF.

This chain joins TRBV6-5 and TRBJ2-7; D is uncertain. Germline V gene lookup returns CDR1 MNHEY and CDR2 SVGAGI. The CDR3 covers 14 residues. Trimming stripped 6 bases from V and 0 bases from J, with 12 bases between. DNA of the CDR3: TGTGCCAGCAGCCAAGACACAAGCTCCTACGAGCAGTACTTC. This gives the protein CASSQDTSSYEQYF.

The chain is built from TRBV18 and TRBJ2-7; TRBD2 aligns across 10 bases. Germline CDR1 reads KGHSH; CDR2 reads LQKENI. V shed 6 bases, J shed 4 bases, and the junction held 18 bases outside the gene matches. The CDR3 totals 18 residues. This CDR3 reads CASSHTSGEVSWSYEQYF. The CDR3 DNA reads TGTGCCAGCTCCCATACTAGCGGGGAAGTTAGTTGGTCGTACGAGCAGTACTTC.

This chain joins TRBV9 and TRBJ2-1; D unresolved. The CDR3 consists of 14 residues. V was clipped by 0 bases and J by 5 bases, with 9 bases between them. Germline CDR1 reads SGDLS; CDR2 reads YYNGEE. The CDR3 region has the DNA TGTGCCAGCAGCGTAGTTACCGCAGACAATGAGCAGTTCTTC. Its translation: CASSVVTADNEQFF.

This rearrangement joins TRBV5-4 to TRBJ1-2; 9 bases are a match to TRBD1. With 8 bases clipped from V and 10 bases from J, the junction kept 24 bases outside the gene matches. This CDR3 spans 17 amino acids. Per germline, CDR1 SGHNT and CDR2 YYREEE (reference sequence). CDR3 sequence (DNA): TGTGCCAGTCAGGGCCCGGGACAGGGAACATTTTTCGGGTCCTACACCTTC. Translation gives CASQGPGQGTFFGSYTF.

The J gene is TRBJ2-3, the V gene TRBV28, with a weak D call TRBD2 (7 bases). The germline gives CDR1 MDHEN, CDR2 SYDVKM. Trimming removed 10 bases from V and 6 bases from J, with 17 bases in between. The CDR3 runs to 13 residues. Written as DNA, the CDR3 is TGTGCCACCGCCAGGCGGGGGCCGGATACGCAGTATTTT. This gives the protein CATARRGPDTQYF.

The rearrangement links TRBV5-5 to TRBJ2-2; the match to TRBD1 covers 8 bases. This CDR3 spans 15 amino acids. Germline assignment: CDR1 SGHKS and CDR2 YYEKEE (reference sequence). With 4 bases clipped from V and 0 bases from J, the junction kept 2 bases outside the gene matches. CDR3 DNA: TGTGCCAGCAGCAAGACAGGGGCGAACACCGGGGAGCTGTTTTTT. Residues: CASSKTGANTGELFF.